Listed below are T cell receptor beta chains from one sample, sequenced in a study of blood T cell repertoires in COVID-19. Method: immunoSEQ multiplex PCR; TCRdb's copy keeps in-frame clones and lacks some. The sample lists some 510,000 clones, approximately 87% seen once, with approximately 2% in the top ten. The sequencing sample was made of PBMCs or T cells enriched from blood (not recorded which). Receptor source: a middle-aged woman who had recovered from COVID-19. Both conserved end residues are part of each CDR3. A D gene is named only where the DNA matches it firmly.

CDR3aa: CASSSYRTNYGYTF
v_gene: TRBV7-2
j_gene: TRBJ1-2
d_gene: .

CDR3aa: CATSSGHLGYNEQFF
v_gene: TRBV24-1
j_gene: TRBJ2-1
d_gene: .

CDR3aa: CAWSVLGLSYEQYF
v_gene: TRBV30
j_gene: TRBJ2-7
d_gene: .

CDR3aa: CASSPSTSGSGNEQFF
v_gene: TRBV6-2/TRBV6-3
j_gene: TRBJ2-1
d_gene: TRBD2

CDR3aa: CASSIQVGQHNSPLHF
v_gene: TRBV27
j_gene: TRBJ1-6
d_gene: TRBD1

CDR3aa: CASSLRHSGTANTEAFF
v_gene: TRBV5-5
j_gene: TRBJ1-1
d_gene: .

CDR3aa: CASSLSHTGVAGYEQYF
v_gene: TRBV6-2/TRBV6-3
j_gene: TRBJ2-7
d_gene: .

CDR3aa: CASSLDPSRGGYTF
v_gene: TRBV5-4
j_gene: TRBJ1-2
d_gene: .

CDR3aa: CASTLLVRDGYTF
v_gene: TRBV2
j_gene: TRBJ1-2
d_gene: .

CDR3aa: CASLPGGSRDTQYF
v_gene: TRBV25-1
j_gene: TRBJ2-3
d_gene: .

CDR3aa: CATSDSGQFQETQYF
v_gene: TRBV24-1
j_gene: TRBJ2-5
d_gene: TRBD1

CDR3aa: CASSQDTQGAYEQYF
v_gene: TRBV4-2
j_gene: TRBJ2-7
d_gene: TRBD1

CDR3aa: CASSIKTGDNYGYTF
v_gene: TRBV19
j_gene: TRBJ1-2
d_gene: .

CDR3aa: CASSFPGQGVGSTDTQYF
v_gene: TRBV5-1
j_gene: TRBJ2-3
d_gene: TRBD1

CDR3aa: CASSPAGTGTSYEQFF
v_gene: TRBV18
j_gene: TRBJ2-1
d_gene: TRBD1

CDR3aa: CASSPERILGNTIYF
v_gene: TRBV7-2
j_gene: TRBJ1-3
d_gene: .

CDR3aa: CASSSGRWVGAGANVLTF
v_gene: TRBV7-8
j_gene: TRBJ2-6
d_gene: .

CDR3aa: CASSPDRVRTEAFF
v_gene: TRBV6-5
j_gene: TRBJ1-1
d_gene: TRBD1

CDR3aa: CSVETQAAYEQYF
v_gene: TRBV29-1
j_gene: TRBJ2-7
d_gene: .

CDR3aa: CATSGRDRNQPQHF
v_gene: TRBV15
j_gene: TRBJ1-5
d_gene: TRBD1

CDR3aa: CASSLGATVGSDTQYF
v_gene: TRBV7-7
j_gene: TRBJ2-3
d_gene: .

CDR3aa: CASSAGVGNQPQHF
v_gene: TRBV18
j_gene: TRBJ1-5
d_gene: .

CDR3aa: CAWSVQGAANTIYF
v_gene: TRBV30
j_gene: TRBJ1-3
d_gene: TRBD1

CDR3aa: CASSSLGTSGYSSYEQYF
v_gene: TRBV7-2
j_gene: TRBJ2-7
d_gene: TRBD2

CDR3aa: CASSQTGNRGYTF
v_gene: TRBV7-9
j_gene: TRBJ1-2
d_gene: TRBD1

CDR3aa: CASSLALRQPLHF
v_gene: TRBV7-8
j_gene: TRBJ1-6
d_gene: .

CDR3aa: CATSDLGGGEAGELFF
v_gene: TRBV24-1
j_gene: TRBJ2-2
d_gene: TRBD2

CDR3aa: CASSLGTGGGQPQHF
v_gene: TRBV11-2
j_gene: TRBJ1-5
d_gene: TRBD1

CDR3aa: CASSQGQGPYEQYF
v_gene: TRBV14
j_gene: TRBJ2-7
d_gene: TRBD1

CDR3aa: CASSRTGPEGYTF
v_gene: TRBV5-6
j_gene: TRBJ1-2
d_gene: .

CDR3aa: CSASGLAGGLSNTGELFF
v_gene: TRBV20-1
j_gene: TRBJ2-2
d_gene: TRBD2

CDR3aa: CSVATSGLQETQYF
v_gene: TRBV29-1
j_gene: TRBJ2-5
d_gene: TRBD2

CDR3aa: CASSLNRRNTGELFF
v_gene: TRBV5-1
j_gene: TRBJ2-2
d_gene: .

CDR3aa: CASSENTYGYTF
v_gene: TRBV2
j_gene: TRBJ1-2
d_gene: .

CDR3aa: CASSYGPDQPQHF
v_gene: TRBV5-1
j_gene: TRBJ1-5
d_gene: .

CDR3aa: CATSHPSTYEQYF
v_gene: TRBV24-1
j_gene: TRBJ2-7
d_gene: .

CDR3aa: CASRGADRVSYGYTF
v_gene: TRBV10-2
j_gene: TRBJ1-2
d_gene: TRBD1

CDR3aa: CASMGTANTEAFF
v_gene: TRBV25-1
j_gene: TRBJ1-1
d_gene: TRBD1

CDR3aa: CASSQNPLRQDFSGTDTQYF
v_gene: TRBV4-3
j_gene: TRBJ2-3
d_gene: .

CDR3aa: CSVEWNRAGNTIYF
v_gene: TRBV29-1
j_gene: TRBJ1-3
d_gene: .

CDR3aa: CASSQGRDRTRRENYEQYF
v_gene: TRBV3-1/TRBV3-2
j_gene: TRBJ2-7
d_gene: TRBD1

CDR3aa: CASSPSYGGDYGYTF
v_gene: TRBV18
j_gene: TRBJ1-2
d_gene: .